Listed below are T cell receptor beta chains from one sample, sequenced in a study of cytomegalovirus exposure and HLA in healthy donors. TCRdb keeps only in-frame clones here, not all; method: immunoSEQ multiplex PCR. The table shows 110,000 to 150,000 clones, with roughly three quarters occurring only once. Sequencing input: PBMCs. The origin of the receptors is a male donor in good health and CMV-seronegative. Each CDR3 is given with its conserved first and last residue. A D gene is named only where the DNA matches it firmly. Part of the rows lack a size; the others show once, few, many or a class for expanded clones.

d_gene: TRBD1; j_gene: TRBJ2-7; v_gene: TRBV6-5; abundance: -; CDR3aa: CASSYRDRSSYEQYF; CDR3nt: TGTGCCAGCAGTTACAGGGACAGGTCCTCCTACGAGCAGTACTTC
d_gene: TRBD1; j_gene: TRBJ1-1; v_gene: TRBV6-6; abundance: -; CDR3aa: CASSSRQGLNTEAFF; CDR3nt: TGTGCCAGCAGCAGTCGACAGGGCTTGAACACTGAAGCTTTCTTT
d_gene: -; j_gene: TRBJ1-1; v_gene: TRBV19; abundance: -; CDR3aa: CASSIDLNTEAFF; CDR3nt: TGTGCCAGTAGTATTGACTTGAACACTGAAGCTTTCTTT
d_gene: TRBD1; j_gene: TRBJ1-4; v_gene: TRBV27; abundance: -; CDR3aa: CASRQGQGREKLFF; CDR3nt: TGTGCCAGCAGACAAGGACAGGGGAGAGAAAAACTGTTTTTT
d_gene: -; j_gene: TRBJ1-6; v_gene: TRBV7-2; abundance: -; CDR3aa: CASSGGQTYNSPLHF; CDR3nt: TGTGCCAGCAGTGGTGGGCAGACCTATAATTCACCCCTCCACTTT
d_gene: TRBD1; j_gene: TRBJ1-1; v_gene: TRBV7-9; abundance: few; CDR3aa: CASSFGTAFEAFF; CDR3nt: TGTGCCAGCAGCTTCGGGACAGCATTTGAAGCTTTCTTT
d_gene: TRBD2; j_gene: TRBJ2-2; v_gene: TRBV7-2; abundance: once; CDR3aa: CASSTSGGTGELFF; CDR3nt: TGTGCCAGCAGTACCTCGGGAGGGACCGGGGAGCTGTTTTTT
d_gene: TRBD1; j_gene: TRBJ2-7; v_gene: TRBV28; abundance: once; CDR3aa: CASRTDRSSYEQYF; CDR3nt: TGTGCCAGCAGGACGGACAGGAGCTCCTACGAGCAGTACTTC
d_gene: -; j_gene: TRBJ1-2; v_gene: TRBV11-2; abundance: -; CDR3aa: CASSNPADSKYGYTF; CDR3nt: TGTGCCAGCAGTAATCCGGCGGACAGTAAATATGGCTACACCTTC
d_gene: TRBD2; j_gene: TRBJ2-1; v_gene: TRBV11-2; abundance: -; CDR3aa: CASSFTGGTYNEQFF; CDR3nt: TGTGCCAGCAGCTTCACCGGGGGGACCTACAATGAGCAGTTCTTC
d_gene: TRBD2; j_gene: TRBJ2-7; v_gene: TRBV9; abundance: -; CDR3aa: CASSTRPRLAPDLEQYF; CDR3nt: TGTGCCAGCAGCACCCGACCGAGACTAGCCCCTGATTTGGAGCAGTACTTC
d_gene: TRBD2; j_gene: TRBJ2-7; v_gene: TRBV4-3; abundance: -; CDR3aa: CASSQDPGGNYEQYF; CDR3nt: TGCGCCAGCAGCCAAGATCCGGGGGGAAACTACGAGCAGTACTTC
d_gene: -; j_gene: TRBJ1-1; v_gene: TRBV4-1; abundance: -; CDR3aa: CASSPGPGTSNTEAFF; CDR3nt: TGCGCCAGCAGCCCAGGGCCCGGGACAAGCAACACTGAAGCTTTCTTT
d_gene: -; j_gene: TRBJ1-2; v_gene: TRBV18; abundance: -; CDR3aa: CASSPPEGAYGYTF; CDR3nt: TGTGCCAGCTCACCACCGGAGGGCGCCTATGGCTACACCTTC
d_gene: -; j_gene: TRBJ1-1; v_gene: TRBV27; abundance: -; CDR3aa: CASTPGGAGTEAFF; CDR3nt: TGTGCCAGCACCCCCGGGGGGGCGGGCACTGAAGCTTTCTTT
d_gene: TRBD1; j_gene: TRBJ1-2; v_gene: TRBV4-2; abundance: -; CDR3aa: CASSQTGGYGYTF; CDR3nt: TGTGCCAGCAGCCAAACAGGGGGCTATGGCTACACCTTC
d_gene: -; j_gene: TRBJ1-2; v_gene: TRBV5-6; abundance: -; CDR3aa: CASSPHGRLGYTF; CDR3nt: TGTGCCAGCAGCCCACACGGCAGGCTTGGCTACACCTTC
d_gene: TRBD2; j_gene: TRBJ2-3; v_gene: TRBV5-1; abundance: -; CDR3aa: CASSSLGTSGADTQYF; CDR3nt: TGCGCCAGCAGCTCGCTCGGGACTAGCGGGGCAGATACGCAGTATTTT
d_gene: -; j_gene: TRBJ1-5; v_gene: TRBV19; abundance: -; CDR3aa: CASSMGGMSNQPQHF; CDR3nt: TGTGCCAGTAGTATGGGAGGGATGAGCAATCAGCCCCAGCATTTT
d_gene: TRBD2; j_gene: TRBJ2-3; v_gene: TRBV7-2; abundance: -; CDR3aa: CASSSSGGASTDTQYF; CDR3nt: TGTGCCAGCAGCTCAAGCGGGGGGGCTAGCACAGATACGCAGTATTTT
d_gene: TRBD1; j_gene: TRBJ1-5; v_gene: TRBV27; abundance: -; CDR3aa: CASSLFPNGQGGNQPQHF; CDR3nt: TGTGCCAGCAGTTTATTCCCCAACGGACAGGGCGGCAATCAGCCCCAGCATTTT
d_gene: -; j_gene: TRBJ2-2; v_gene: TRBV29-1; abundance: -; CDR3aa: CSVVIGITGELFF; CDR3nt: TGCAGCGTTGTCATCGGGATCACCGGGGAGCTGTTTTTT
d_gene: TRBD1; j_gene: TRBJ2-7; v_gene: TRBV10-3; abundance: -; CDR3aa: CAISRDSYYEQYF; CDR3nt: TGTGCCATCAGTAGGGACAGCTACTACGAGCAGTACTTC
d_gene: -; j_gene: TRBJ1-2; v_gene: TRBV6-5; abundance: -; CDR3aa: CASPWRTVPLGGYTF; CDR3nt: TGTGCCAGCCCTTGGCGGACAGTGCCATTAGGTGGCTACACCTTC
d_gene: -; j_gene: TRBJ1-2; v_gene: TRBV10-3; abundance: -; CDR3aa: CAISETGYGYTF; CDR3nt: TGTGCCATCAGTGAAACAGGGTATGGCTACACCTTC
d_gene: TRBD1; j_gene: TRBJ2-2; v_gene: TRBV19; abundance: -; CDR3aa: CASGDRAITGELFF; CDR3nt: TGTGCCAGTGGGGACAGGGCGATAACCGGGGAGCTGTTTTTT
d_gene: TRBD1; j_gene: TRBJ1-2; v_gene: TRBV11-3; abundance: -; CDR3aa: CASSKTTGDGYTF; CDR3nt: TGTGCCAGCAGCAAAACGACAGGGGATGGCTACACCTTC
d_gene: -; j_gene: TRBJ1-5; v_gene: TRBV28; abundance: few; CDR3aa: CASSWIGAASYSNQPQHF; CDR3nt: TGTGCCAGCAGTTGGATTGGAGCCGCTTCCTATAGCAATCAGCCCCAGCATTTT
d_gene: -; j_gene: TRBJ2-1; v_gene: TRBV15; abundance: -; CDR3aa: CATSFQGSSYNEQFF; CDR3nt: TGTGCCACCAGCTTTCAGGGTTCCTCCTACAATGAGCAGTTCTTC
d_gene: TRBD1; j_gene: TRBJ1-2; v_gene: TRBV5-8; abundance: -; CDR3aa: CASSSKQGAHGYTF; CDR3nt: TGTGCCAGCAGCTCGAAACAGGGGGCGCATGGCTACACCTTC
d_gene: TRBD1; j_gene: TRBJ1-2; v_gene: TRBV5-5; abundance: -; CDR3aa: CASSLTGGSGYTF; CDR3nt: TGTGCCAGCAGCTTGACAGGGGGTTCTGGCTACACCTTC
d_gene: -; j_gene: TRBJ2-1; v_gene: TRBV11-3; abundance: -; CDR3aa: CASSLGGASYNEQFF; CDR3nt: TGTGCCAGCAGCTTGGGGGGGGCTTCCTACAATGAGCAGTTCTTC
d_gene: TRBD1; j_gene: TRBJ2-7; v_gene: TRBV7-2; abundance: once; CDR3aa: CASSPDRGREQYF; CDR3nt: TGTGCCAGCAGTCCGGACAGGGGGCGCGAGCAGTACTTC
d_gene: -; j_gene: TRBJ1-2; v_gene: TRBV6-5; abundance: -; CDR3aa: CASSPDSYGYTF; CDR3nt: TGTGCCAGCAGCCCCGACAGCTATGGCTACACCTTC
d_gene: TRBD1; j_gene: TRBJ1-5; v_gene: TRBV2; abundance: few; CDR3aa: CASRTDRVSNQPQHF; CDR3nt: TGTGCCAGCAGGACGGACAGGGTATCAAATCAGCCCCAGCATTTT
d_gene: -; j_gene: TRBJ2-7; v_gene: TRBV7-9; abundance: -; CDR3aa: CASSLYNYEQYF; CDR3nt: TGTGCCAGCAGCTTGTACAACTACGAGCAGTACTTC
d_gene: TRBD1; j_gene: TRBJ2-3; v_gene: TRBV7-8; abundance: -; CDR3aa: CASSLGGGLDTQYF; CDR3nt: TGTGCCAGCAGCTTAGGAGGGGGCCTGGATACGCAGTATTTT
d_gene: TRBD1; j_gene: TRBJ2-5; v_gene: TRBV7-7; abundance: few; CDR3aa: CASSWDSEETQYF; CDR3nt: TGTGCTAGCAGCTGGGACAGTGAAGAGACCCAGTACTTC
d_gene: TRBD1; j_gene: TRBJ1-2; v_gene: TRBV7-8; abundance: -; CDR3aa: CASSNRTGRNGYTF; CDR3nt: TGTGCCAGCAGCAATAGGACAGGGAGGAATGGCTACACCTTC
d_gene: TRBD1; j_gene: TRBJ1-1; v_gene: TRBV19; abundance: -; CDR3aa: CASRRGDRGSGTEAFF; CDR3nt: TGTGCCAGTAGACGGGGGGACAGGGGCTCGGGGACTGAAGCTTTCTTT
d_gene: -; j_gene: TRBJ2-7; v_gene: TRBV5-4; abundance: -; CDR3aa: CASSLTGTAGSYEQYF; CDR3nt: TGTGCCAGCAGTTTGACCGGGACAGCGGGCTCCTACGAGCAGTACTTC
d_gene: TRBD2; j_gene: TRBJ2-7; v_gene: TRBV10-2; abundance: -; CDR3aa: CASSEISGGASYEQYF; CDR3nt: TGCGCCAGCAGTGAGATAAGCGGGGGGGCCTCTTACGAGCAGTACTTC
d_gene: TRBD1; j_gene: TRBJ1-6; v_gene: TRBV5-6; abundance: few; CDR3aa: CASSLVRQGPGSPLHF; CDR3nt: TGTGCCAGCAGCTTGGTCCGACAGGGTCCAGGTTCACCCCTCCACTTT
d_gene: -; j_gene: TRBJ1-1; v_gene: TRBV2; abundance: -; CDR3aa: CASSPEGRDTEAFF; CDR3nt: TGTGCCAGCAGTCCAGAGGGCAGAGACACTGAAGCTTTCTTT
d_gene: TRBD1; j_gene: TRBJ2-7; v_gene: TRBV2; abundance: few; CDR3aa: CASSEGTGGWYEQYF; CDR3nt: TGTGCCAGCAGTGAAGGGACAGGGGGCTGGTACGAGCAGTACTTC
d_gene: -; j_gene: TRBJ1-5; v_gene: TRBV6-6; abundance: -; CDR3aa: CASTPGGNQPQHF; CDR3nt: TGTGCCAGCACTCCAGGGGGCAATCAGCCCCAGCATTTT